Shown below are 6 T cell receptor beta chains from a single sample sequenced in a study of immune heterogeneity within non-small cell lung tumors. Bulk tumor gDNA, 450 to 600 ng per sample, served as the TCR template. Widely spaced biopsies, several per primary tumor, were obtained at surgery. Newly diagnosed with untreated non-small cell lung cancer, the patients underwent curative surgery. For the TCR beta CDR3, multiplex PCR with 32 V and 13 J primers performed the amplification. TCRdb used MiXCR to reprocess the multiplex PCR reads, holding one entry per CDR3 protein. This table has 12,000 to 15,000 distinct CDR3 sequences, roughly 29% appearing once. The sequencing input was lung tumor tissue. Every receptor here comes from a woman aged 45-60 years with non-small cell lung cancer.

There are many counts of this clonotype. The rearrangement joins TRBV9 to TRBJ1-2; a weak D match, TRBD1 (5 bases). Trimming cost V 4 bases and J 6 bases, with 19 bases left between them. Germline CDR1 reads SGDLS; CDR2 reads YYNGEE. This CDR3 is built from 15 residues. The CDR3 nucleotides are TGTGCCAGCAGCCTTAGACAGACGAAAAGGGATGGCTACACCTTC. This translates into CASSLRQTKRDGYTF. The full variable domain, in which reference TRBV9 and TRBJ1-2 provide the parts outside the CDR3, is DSGVTQTPKHLITATGQRVTLRCSPRSGDLSVYWYQQSLDQGLQFLIQYYNGEERAKGNILERFSAQQFPDLHSELNLSSLELGDSALYFCASSLRQTKRDGYTFGSGTRLTVV.

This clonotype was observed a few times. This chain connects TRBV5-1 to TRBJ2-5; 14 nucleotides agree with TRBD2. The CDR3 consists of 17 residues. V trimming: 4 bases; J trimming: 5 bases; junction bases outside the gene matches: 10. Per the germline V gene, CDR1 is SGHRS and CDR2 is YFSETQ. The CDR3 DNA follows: TGCGCCAGCAGCCCACGACTAGCGGGGGGGAAAGGGGAGACCCAGTACTTC. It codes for CASSPRLAGGKGETQYF.

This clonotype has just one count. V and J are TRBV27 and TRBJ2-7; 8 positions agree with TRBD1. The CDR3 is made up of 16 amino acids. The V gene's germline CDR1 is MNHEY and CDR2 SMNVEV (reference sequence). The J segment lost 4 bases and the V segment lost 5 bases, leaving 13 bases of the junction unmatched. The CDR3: CASSPPGQDRLYEQYF. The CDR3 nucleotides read TGTGCCAGCAGTCCGCCGGGACAGGACCGCCTTTACGAGCAGTACTTC.

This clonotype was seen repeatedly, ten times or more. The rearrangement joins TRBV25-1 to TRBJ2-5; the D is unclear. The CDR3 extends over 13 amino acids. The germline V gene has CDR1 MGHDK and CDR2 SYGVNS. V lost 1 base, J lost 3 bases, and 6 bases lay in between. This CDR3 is CASSEFLEETQYF. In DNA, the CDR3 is TGTGCCAGCAGTGAATTCTTAGAAGAGACCCAGTACTTC.

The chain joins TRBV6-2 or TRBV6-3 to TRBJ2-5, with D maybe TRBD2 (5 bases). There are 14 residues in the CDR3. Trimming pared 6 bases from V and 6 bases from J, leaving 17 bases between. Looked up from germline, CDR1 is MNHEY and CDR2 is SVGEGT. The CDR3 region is CASSRDPLGQTQYF. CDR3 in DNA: TGTGCCAGCAGCCGGGATCCGCTCGGACAGACCCAGTACTTC.

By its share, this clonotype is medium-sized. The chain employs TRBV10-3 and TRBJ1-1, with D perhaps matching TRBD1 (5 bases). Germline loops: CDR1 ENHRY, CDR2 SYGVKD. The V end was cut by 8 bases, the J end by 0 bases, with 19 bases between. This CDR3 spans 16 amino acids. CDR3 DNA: TGTGCCATCCAGGAGAGCAGGGCCGCCCTGAACACTGAAGCTTTCTTT. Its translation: CAIQESRAALNTEAFF.